The T cell receptor (beta chain) under discussion was sequenced for a study of Ad26.COV2.S vaccination and SARS-CoV-2 variants. The wider study: Ad26.COV2.S given intramuscularly, once or twice 56 days apart. Findings of the study overall: Greater spike-specific TCR breadth was seen in vaccine recipients than in placebo recipients.

Treatment defined: some 20 received Ad26.COV2.S at low or high dose, single or two shots; several received placebo; per-sample allocation not given. Samples analyzed were those drawn on day 63 after the first vaccine or placebo injection. The V gene lost 6 bases and the J gene lost 3 bases, with 11 bases spanning the gap. CDR1 MNHEY and CDR2 SMNVEV come from the germline V gene (reference sequence). This CDR3 is 13 amino acids long. Profiling relied on immunoSEQ multiplex PCR, and the TCRdb table lists in-frame clones only, not all of them. The sample carries hundreds of thousands of clones, roughly 87% recorded once. Turning to this clone: Its antigen is still unknown.

This clonotype was sampled from a person between 18 and 65 years old who received the Ad26.COV2.S COVID-19 vaccine or a placebo. The chain is built from TRBV27 and TRBJ1-1; D unresolved. Material: peripheral blood, obtained in a trial of Ad26.COV2.S vaccine versus placebo. CDR3 amino acids: CASSGRPDTEAFF. CDR3 DNA: TGTGCCAGCAGCGGTCGGCCGGACACTGAAGCTTTCTTT.